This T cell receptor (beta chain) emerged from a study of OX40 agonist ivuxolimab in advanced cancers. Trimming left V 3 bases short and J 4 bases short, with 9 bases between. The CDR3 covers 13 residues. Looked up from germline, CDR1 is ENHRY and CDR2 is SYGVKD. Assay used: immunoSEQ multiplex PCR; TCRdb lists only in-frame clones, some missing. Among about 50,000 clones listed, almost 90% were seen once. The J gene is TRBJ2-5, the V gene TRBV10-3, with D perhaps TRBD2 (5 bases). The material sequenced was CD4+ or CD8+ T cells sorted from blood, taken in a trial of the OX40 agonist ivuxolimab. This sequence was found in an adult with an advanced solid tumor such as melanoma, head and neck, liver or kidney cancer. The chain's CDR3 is CAISEETTETQYF. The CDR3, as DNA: TGTGCCATCAGTGAAGAGACTACAGAGACCCAGTACTTC.